These 10 T cell receptor beta chains share one sample of origin, sequenced in a study of cytomegalovirus exposure and HLA in healthy donors. The PCR employed 60 Vbeta primers together with 13 Jbeta primers. Sequencing was performed with immunoSEQ multiplex PCR; in TCRdb, only in-frame clones are kept and a portion is missing. The sample records about 59,000 clones, about 80% being singletons. Sequencing was performed on PBMCs. The receptors come from a woman aged 40 to 49 in good health and CMV-seronegative.

Here the CDR3 reads CASSGSGTSGSHEQFF. The CDR3 nucleotides read TGTGCCAGCAGCGGAAGCGGGACTAGCGGGAGCCATGAGCAGTTCTTC. V and J are TRBV7-3 and TRBJ2-1, with 14 positions matching TRBD2. The V segment lost 5 bases and the J segment 8 bases; nucleotides outside the gene matches: 8. CDR1 is SGHTA and CDR2 is FQGTGA in the germline V gene. This CDR3 is built from 16 residues.

The chain uses TRBV7-9 and TRBJ1-1; D unresolved. CDR3 length: 13 residues. The germline gives CDR1 SEHNR, CDR2 FQNEAQ (reference sequence). V was pared by 6 bases and J by 1 base, with 9 bases between. The CDR3 sequence: CASRTVGNTEAFF. The CDR3 DNA sequence: TGTGCCAGCAGAACAGTGGGGAACACTGAAGCTTTCTTT.

The chain joins TRBV25-1 to TRBJ2-3, with 8 bases aligning to TRBD2. The V and J ends lost 5 bases and 4 bases, in that order; junction bases with no gene match: 14. The CDR3 runs 17 residues. Germline loops: CDR1 MGHDK, CDR2 SYGVNS. This CDR3 reads CASSHNGGAFNADTQYF. The CDR3 DNA reads TGTGCCAGCAGTCATAACGGGGGGGCTTTTAACGCAGATACGCAGTATTTT.

This clone was seen more than once but under ten times. The chain links TRBV28 to TRBJ1-4, with 7 bases identical to TRBD1. Germline values: CDR1 MDHEN, CDR2 SYDVKM. The J segment lost 8 bases and the V segment lost 5 bases, leaving 11 bases of the junction unmatched. CDR3 size: 15 residues. The CDR3 region is CASSAQTGLGEKLFF. The CDR3 bases are TGTGCCAGCAGTGCACAGACAGGGCTTGGAGAAAAACTGTTTTTT. The full variable domain, its missing parts supplied by reference TRBV28 and TRBJ1-4, is DVKVTQSSRYLVKRTGEKVFLECVQDMDHENMFWYRQDPGLGLRLIYFSYDVKMKEKGDIPEGYSVSREKKERFSLILESASTNQTSMYLCASSAQTGLGEKLFFGSGTQLSVL.

The chain links TRBV20-1 to TRBJ2-7; the D gene is possibly TRBD1 (6 bases). V was trimmed by 6 bases and J by 1 base, leaving 7 bases between them. The CDR3 has 11 amino acids. Germline assignment: CDR1 DFQATT and CDR2 SNEGSKA (reference sequence). The CDR3: CSAGQSYEQYF. The CDR3 DNA reads as TGCAGTGCAGGACAGTCCTACGAGCAGTACTTC.

The V call is TRBV5-1, the J call TRBJ1-1; 9 bases are a match to TRBD1. The CDR3 consists of 16 residues. J lost 0 bases, V lost 4 bases, and 7 bases had no gene match. Germline assignment: CDR1 SGHRS and CDR2 YFSETQ. Written as DNA, the CDR3 is TGCGCCAGCAGCCCCGGGACAGGGTACATGAACACTGAAGCTTTCTTT. Translation gives CASSPGTGYMNTEAFF.

The rearrangement joins TRBV11-2 to TRBJ2-1; D not resolved. V lost 1 base and J 6 bases, leaving 13 bases between the germline ends. Germline lookup yields CDR1 SGHAT and CDR2 FQNNGV. CDR3 size: 15 residues. The CDR3 sequence is CASSLARLSSNEQFF. The CDR3 nucleotides are TGTGCCAGCAGCTTAGCCCGTTTGTCGTCCAATGAGCAGTTCTTC.

The genes are TRBV4-1 and TRBJ2-3, with 10 bases aligning to TRBD1. The CDR3 extends over 17 amino acids. V lost 3 bases and J lost 2; bases outside the gene matches: 8. Germline assignment: CDR1 MGHRA and CDR2 YSYEKL. This CDR3 reads CASSHFEDRGITDTQYF. As DNA, the CDR3 is TGCGCCAGCAGCCATTTTGAGGACAGGGGGATCACAGATACGCAGTATTTT.

The CDR3 DNA sequence: TGTGCCAGCAGTTTCCCGGGGGGAGGAATTGAAGCTTTCTTT. Translation gives CASSFPGGGIEAFF. The J gene is TRBJ1-1, the V gene TRBV28, with D perhaps TRBD1 (5 bases). Germline V gene sequence: CDR1 MDHEN, CDR2 SYDVKM. This CDR3 is built from 14 residues. Trimming pared 3 bases from V and 7 bases from J, leaving 15 bases between.

The V gene is TRBV28, the J gene TRBJ2-2; 7 bases align to TRBD1. The length of the CDR3 is 13 residues. CDR1 is MDHEN and CDR2 is SYDVKM in the germline V gene. V was pared by 10 bases and J by 2 bases, with 4 bases of the junction left unmatched. CDR3 sequence: CATRQGNTGELFF. As DNA, the CDR3 is TGTGCCACCAGACAGGGAAACACCGGGGAGCTGTTTTTT.